What follows are 18 T cell receptor beta chains derived from one specimen sequenced in a study of blood T cell repertoires in COVID-19. Generated by immunoSEQ multiplex PCR, the TCRdb table keeps only in-frame clones and is missing some. Found here are 180,000 or so clones, approximately 87% of them singletons; the top ten hold about 2.7%. Sequencing used peripheral blood. All receptors derive from a man aged 40-55 years with active or convalescent COVID-19.

The chain couples TRBV18 to TRBJ2-7; D is possibly TRBD1 (6 bases). Trimming left V 6 bases short and J 4 bases short, with 22 bases between. CDR3 size: 16 residues. Germline V lookup: CDR1 KGHSH, CDR2 LQKENI. CDR3 amino acids: CASSLTGPGQSYEQYF. CDR3 sequence (DNA): TGTGCCAGCTCCCTCACAGGTCCAGGACAGTCTTACGAGCAGTACTTC. Full variable domain (missing parts from reference TRBV18 and TRBJ2-7): NAGVMQNPRHLVRRRGQEARLRCSPMKGHSHVYWYRQLPEEGLKFMVYLQKENIIDESGMPKERFSAEFPKEGPSILRIQQVVRGDSAAYFCASSLTGPGQSYEQYFGPGTRLTVT.

The genes are TRBV6-5 and TRBJ2-5; 7 bases align to TRBD1. Losses at the gene ends were 7 bases for V and 6 bases for J; bases not matched to a gene: 14. The CDR3 is made up of 15 amino acids. CDR1 and CDR2 (germline): MNHEY, SVGAGI. Written as DNA, the CDR3 is TGTGCCAGCATACCCAATTTAGGGGGCTCAAAGACCCAGTACTTC. It translates to CASIPNLGGSKTQYF.

In its sample, this clone was seen a few times. The chain links TRBV5-5 to TRBJ1-5; no clear D. Trimming stripped 3 bases from V and 2 bases from J, with 9 bases between. In germline, CDR1 is SGHKS, CDR2 YYEKEE (reference sequence). The CDR3 totals 14 residues. CDR3 loop: CASSSDGGNQPQHF. CDR3 DNA sequence: TGTGCCAGCAGCTCTGATGGAGGCAATCAGCCCCAGCATTTT.

The rearrangement joins TRBV6-5 to TRBJ1-1; possible D gene TRBD1, 5 bases. Germline V gene lookup returns CDR1 MNHEY and CDR2 SVGAGI. The CDR3 extends over 12 amino acids. Trimming pared 4 bases from V and 7 bases from J, leaving 10 bases between. The CDR3 loop reads CASSFDSNEAFF. In DNA form, the CDR3 reads TGTGCCAGCAGTTTCGACAGTAATGAAGCTTTCTTT.

This chain uses TRBV18 with TRBJ2-3; 12 bases match TRBD2. The CDR3 runs to 15 residues. J was trimmed by 5 bases and V by 4 bases; bases with no gene match: 4. Germline V lookup: CDR1 KGHSH, CDR2 LQKENI. In DNA, the CDR3 is TGTGCCAGCTCACTGAAGGGACTAGCGGGAGATACGCAGTATTTT. This encodes CASSLKGLAGDTQYF. The full variable domain, completed using reference TRBV18 and TRBJ2-3, is NAGVMQNPRHLVRRRGQEARLRCSPMKGHSHVYWYRQLPEEGLKFMVYLQKENIIDESGMPKERFSAEFPKEGPSILRIQQVVRGDSAAYFCASSLKGLAGDTQYFGPGTRLTVL.

This sequence joins TRBV12-3 or TRBV12-4 and TRBJ2-5; D call uncertain. CDR3 size: 13 residues. Trimming removed 3 bases from V and 0 bases from J, with 5 bases in between. The CDR3 loop is CASSFSDQETQYF. CDR3 nucleotides: TGTGCCAGCAGTTTTTCGGACCAAGAGACCCAGTACTTC.

The chain links TRBV6-5 to TRBJ1-2; possibly TRBD1 for D (5 bases). Germline loops: CDR1 MNHEY, CDR2 SVGAGI. V dropped 0 bases and J dropped 2 bases, with 10 bases sitting between them. The CDR3 loop spans 15 amino acids. The CDR3 reads CASSYSRQGNYGYTF. The CDR3 coding sequence is TGTGCCAGCAGTTACTCGCGGCAGGGCAACTATGGCTACACCTTC.

V gene TRBV6-6 combines with J gene TRBJ1-2, with 9 nucleotides matching TRBD1. J lost 6 bases, V lost 4 bases, and 3 bases had no gene match. CDR1 is MNHNY and CDR2 is SVGAGI in the germline V gene (reference sequence). The CDR3 has 13 amino acids. The CDR3 DNA reads TGTGCCAGCAGTTTGACAGGGGGGGATGGCTACACCTTC. Its protein is CASSLTGGDGYTF.

This CDR3 reads CASSPRDFQETQYF. DNA of the CDR3: TGTGCCAGCAGTCCCCGGGACTTCCAAGAGACCCAGTACTTC. This chain joins TRBV7-6 and TRBJ2-5; D may be TRBD2 (6 bases). Trimming took off 6 bases at V and 1 base at J, with 12 bases between the two ends. This CDR3 is built from 14 residues. The V gene's germline CDR1 is SGHVS and CDR2 FNYEAQ.

The V gene is TRBV6-2 or TRBV6-3, the J gene TRBJ2-5; D is perhaps TRBD2 (7 bases). The CDR3 sequence is 19 residues long. The germline V gene has CDR1 MNHEY and CDR2 SVGEGT. Deletions cut 5 bases from V and 7 bases from J, with 32 bases between. The CDR3 loop is CASSLVPEKWAGGPRTQYF. Here the CDR3 DNA reads TGTGCCAGCAGTCTCGTCCCCGAGAAATGGGCCGGGGGGCCACGGACCCAGTACTTC.

Here the CDR3 DNA reads TGTGCCAGCAGTTATGGGACAGGGGAAAATGAAAAACTGTTTTTT. This codes for CASSYGTGENEKLFF. The V call is TRBV6-5, the J call TRBJ1-4; 10 bases are a match to TRBD1. This CDR3 comprises 15 residues. V shed 3 bases, J shed 5 bases, and the junction held 3 bases outside the gene matches. CDR1 MNHEY and CDR2 SVGAGI come from the germline V gene.

This clone was seen only once. The chain is built from TRBV6-5 and TRBJ1-6, with D tentatively TRBD1 (5 bases). The CDR3 totals 13 residues. V was cut by 2 bases and J by 10 bases, with 9 bases left in between. Germline-derived CDR1 and CDR2 are MNHEY and SVGAGI. The CDR3 loop reads CASSYGAGSPLHF. CDR3 nucleotide sequence: TGTGCCAGCAGTTACGGGGCAGGGTCACCCCTCCACTTT.

This clone was recorded only once. The chain employs TRBV6-5 and TRBJ1-4; D ambiguous. Germline V gene lookup returns CDR1 MNHEY and CDR2 SVGAGI. This CDR3 region has 14 residues. V shed 6 bases and J shed 4 bases, with 12 bases lying between them. This CDR3 reads CASRDPGGNEKLFF. CDR3 sequence (DNA): TGTGCCAGCAGAGACCCAGGAGGTAATGAAAAACTGTTTTTT.

V usage is TRBV6-5 and J usage is TRBJ2-2; 8 bases align to TRBD1. CDR3 length: 15 residues. V shed 7 bases, J shed 3 bases, and the junction held 7 bases outside the gene matches. CDR1 and CDR2 from the germline V gene are MNHEY and SVGAGI. The CDR3 is CASTSDRGYTGELFF. CDR3 in DNA: TGTGCCAGCACTTCAGACAGGGGATACACCGGGGAGCTGTTTTTT.

The V and J genes are TRBV28 and TRBJ1-4, with 7 positions matching TRBD1. Germline trimming cut 5 bases from V and 7 bases from J; bases unmatched to any gene: 13. The CDR3 length is 16 residues. Germline CDR1 MDHEN, CDR2 SYDVKM. CDR3 bases: TGTGCCAGCAGTACCCGCCTACAGGGGTTAAGTGAAAAACTGTTTTTT. Amino acids: CASSTRLQGLSEKLFF.

V gene TRBV28 combines with J gene TRBJ1-2; no firm D call. The CDR3 has 15 amino acids. Deletions cut 6 bases from V and 5 bases from J, with 19 bases between. Germline-derived CDR1 and CDR2 are MDHEN and SYDVKM. The CDR3 reads CASSASGEARYGYTF. The CDR3 DNA is TGTGCCAGCAGCGCCTCCGGCGAGGCCCGATATGGCTACACCTTC.

This clone was seen just once. The rearrangement links TRBV5-1 to TRBJ1-6, with TRBD1 matching 8 bases. The V gene's germline CDR1 is SGHRS and CDR2 YFSETQ. V gave up 0 bases and J gave up 8 bases; unmatched junction bases: 1. The CDR3 has 14 amino acids. Written as DNA, the CDR3 is TGCGCCAGCAGCTTGGCCAGGGGGCATTCACCCCTCCACTTT. Translated: CASSLARGHSPLHF.

This clone was seen more than once but under ten times. The chain joins TRBV18 to TRBJ1-4, with 9 bases lining up with TRBD1. Looked up from germline, CDR1 is KGHSH and CDR2 is LQKENI. Trimming removed 5 bases from V and 4 bases from J; junction bases left unmatched: 5. There are 15 residues in the CDR3. The DNA for the CDR3 is TGTGCCAGCTCAGGCCGGGACAGGGTTAATGAAAAACTGTTTTTT. Its protein is CASSGRDRVNEKLFF.